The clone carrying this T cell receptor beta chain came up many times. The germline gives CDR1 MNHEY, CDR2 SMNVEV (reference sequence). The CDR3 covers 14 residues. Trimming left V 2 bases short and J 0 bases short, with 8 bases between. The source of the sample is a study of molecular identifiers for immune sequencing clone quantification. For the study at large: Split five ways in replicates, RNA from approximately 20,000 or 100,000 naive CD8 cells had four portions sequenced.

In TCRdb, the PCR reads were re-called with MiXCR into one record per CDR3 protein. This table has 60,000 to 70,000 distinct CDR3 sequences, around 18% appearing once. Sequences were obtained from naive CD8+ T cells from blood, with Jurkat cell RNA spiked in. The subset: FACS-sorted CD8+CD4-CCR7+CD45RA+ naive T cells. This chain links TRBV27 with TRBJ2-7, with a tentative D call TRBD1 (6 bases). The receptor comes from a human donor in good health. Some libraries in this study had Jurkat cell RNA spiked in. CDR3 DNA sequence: TGTGCCAGCAGTTTAACAGGGCCCTCCTACGAGCAGTACTTC. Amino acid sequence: CASSLTGPSYEQYF.